This T cell receptor (beta chain) was sequenced during a study of metastatic and nonmetastatic thyroid tumors. Notes on the study in general: As reported, TCR beta diversity in blood and tumor was significantly higher in malignant thyroid tumors than in benign nodules.

This clone was picked up many times. Its antigen remains unidentified. Each patient came to thyroid surgery without any prior treatment (of any kind). The ends lost 5 bases at V and 4 bases at J; junction bases unmatched: 10. Per germline, CDR1 SGHTA and CDR2 FQGNSA. The CDR3 covers 15 residues. TCRdb reprocessed the PCR reads via MiXCR. The sample shows 15,000 to 20,000 clones, 21% of them seen only once. The gene calls are TRBV7-2 and TRBJ2-5, with 7 bases identical to TRBD1. The sequencing input was tumor tissue. The sequence derives from a female donor with papillary thyroid cancer or a benign thyroid nodule (not recorded which). Some clones in this sample may be carry-over from other donors' samples. DNA of the CDR3: TGTGCCAGCAGCCTTGACAGGGCAGGTGGAGAGACCCAGTACTTC. Its translation: CASSLDRAGGETQYF. Variable domain in full (rest from reference TRBV7-2 and TRBJ2-5): GAGVSQSPSNKVTEKGKDVELRCDPISGHTALYWYRQSLGQGLEFLIYFQGNSAPDKSGLPSDRFSAERTGGSVSTLTIQRTQQEDSAVYLCASSLDRAGGETQYFGPGTRLLVL.